These 30 T cell receptor beta chains were all obtained from the same sample, sequenced in a study. TCRdb processed the RT-PCR reads anew with MiXCR; each CDR3 protein has one entry. The sample records about 680,000 distinct CDR3 sequences, approximately 15% being singletons. Input material: memory CD4+ T cells from blood. The receptor set was obtained from a female donor in good health, serving as a healthy control.

This clonotype showed up many times. The genes are TRBV12-3 or TRBV12-4 and TRBJ2-3, with D unresolved. Deletions cut 6 bases from V and 0 bases from J, with 4 bases between. This CDR3 is 12 amino acids long. CDR3 sequence (DNA): TGTGCCAGCAGCGAGAGCACAGATACGCAGTATTTT. Protein sequence: CASSESTDTQYF.

This clonotype was picked up a small number of times. This chain connects TRBV20-1 to TRBJ2-1; the D is unclear. Per the germline V gene, CDR1 is DFQATT and CDR2 is SNEGSKA (reference sequence). The V gene lost 0 bases and the J gene lost 8 bases, with 8 bases spanning the gap. The CDR3 totals 12 residues. The CDR3 is CSARDQQDEQFF. Written as DNA, the CDR3 is TGCAGTGCTAGAGACCAGCAGGATGAGCAGTTCTTC.

The sample holds a few counts of this clonotype. V gene TRBV2 combines with J gene TRBJ1-5; D is ambiguous. CDR1 SNHLY and CDR2 FYNNEI come from the germline V gene. V was cut by 5 bases and J by 4 bases, with 15 bases left in between. CDR3 length equals 15 residues. The CDR3 DNA is TGTGCCAGCAGTCGAGACAAACAACTAAATCAGCCCCAGCATTTT. Protein: CASSRDKQLNQPQHF.

There are many counts of this clonotype. The CDR3 DNA is TGTGCCAGCAGCTCTGGGCCCCACGAGCAGTACTTC. This gives the protein CASSSGPHEQYF. The chain uses TRBV5-6 and TRBJ2-7; D gene ambiguous. The CDR3 has 12 amino acids. The germline V gene encodes CDR1 SGHDT and CDR2 YYEEEE. Trimming shortened V by 3 bases and J by 5 bases, and 9 bases separated the two germline ends.

This clonotype was recorded many times. The chain combines TRBV5-1 with TRBJ2-3; the D gene could be TRBD1 or TRBD2 (7 bases each). The V gene lost 7 bases and the J gene lost 1 base, with 22 bases spanning the gap. The CDR3 runs 17 residues. In germline, CDR1 is SGHRS, CDR2 YFSETQ. The CDR3 is CASRSGTEFPGTDTQYF. The CDR3 nucleotides are TGCGCCAGCCGCAGCGGGACAGAATTCCCTGGCACAGATACGCAGTATTTT.

This rearrangement joins TRBV20-1 to TRBJ2-7; D is possibly TRBD1 or TRBD2 (5 bases each). Per the germline V gene, CDR1 is DFQATT and CDR2 is SNEGSKA (reference sequence). V dropped 1 base and J dropped 1 base, with 11 bases sitting between them. The CDR3 loop spans 14 amino acids. CDR3 protein: CSARAGTLSYEQYF. CDR3 DNA sequence: TGCAGTGCTAGAGCTGGGACGCTTTCCTACGAGCAGTACTTC.

This chain links TRBV7-2 with TRBJ2-2, with 10 bases lining up with TRBD2. CDR3 length: 17 residues. V lost 5 bases, J lost 6 bases, and 12 bases stayed unmatched. The germline V gene has CDR1 SGHTA and CDR2 FQGNSA. The CDR3, as DNA: TGTGCCAGCAGCCGGACTAGCGGAGGCCTAGGCGCCGGGGAGCTGTTTTTT. This codes for CASSRTSGGLGAGELFF.

The sample holds a few counts of this clonotype. The chain employs TRBV5-4 and TRBJ2-1; 9 bases map to TRBD2. The germline V gene has CDR1 SGHNT and CDR2 YYREEE (reference sequence). V dropped 0 bases and J dropped 9; count of bases not matched to a gene: 10. The CDR3 consists of 16 residues. CDR3: CASSLVSSGTNVEQFF. CDR3 DNA: TGTGCCAGCAGCTTGGTTTCTAGCGGGACGAACGTTGAGCAGTTCTTC.

This clonotype was counted ten times or more. The chain links TRBV6-2 or TRBV6-3 to TRBJ2-5; TRBD1 is a possible D gene (6 bases). Trimming left V 7 bases short and J 4 bases short, with 13 bases between. This CDR3 has 13 amino acids. The germline V gene has CDR1 MNHEY and CDR2 SVGEGT. DNA of the CDR3: TGTGCCAGCACGGGCCAGGGGTCAGAGACCCAGTACTTC. Protein product: CASTGQGSETQYF.

Only a few counts were recorded for this clonotype. The chain links TRBV5-1 to TRBJ1-1; TRBD1 matches 9 bases. V dropped 5 bases and J dropped 10; count of bases not matched to a gene: 9. From germline, CDR1 is SGHRS and CDR2 YFSETQ. The CDR3 length is 13 residues. The CDR3 spells CASSWGQGGGAFF. CDR3 bases: TGCGCCAGCAGTTGGGGACAGGGTGGTGGAGCTTTCTTT.

The gene calls are TRBV6-1 and TRBJ2-3; 7 nucleotides match TRBD1. Trimming cost V 6 bases and J 2 bases; bases outside gene matches: 5. The CDR3 length is 14 residues. Germline V gene lookup returns CDR1 MNHNS and CDR2 SASEGT. The CDR3 spells CASRTGSVTDTQYF. CDR3 nucleotide sequence: TGTGCCAGCAGGACAGGGTCGGTCACAGATACGCAGTATTTT.

This chain connects TRBV20-1 to TRBJ2-2; TRBD2 agrees at 12 bases. CDR3 size: 15 residues. Germline V gives CDR1 DFQATT, CDR2 SNEGSKA (reference sequence). The V segment lost 3 bases and the J segment 4 bases; nucleotides outside the gene matches: 3. In nucleotides, the CDR3 is TGCAGTGCTAGGACTAGCGGGAGTACCACCGGGGAGCTGTTTTTT. Translating gives CSARTSGSTTGELFF.

This clonotype came up a few times. The chain has TRBV20-1 and TRBJ1-4; D gene ambiguous. Germline V CDR1 and CDR2: DFQATT, SNEGSKA (reference sequence). The CDR3 length is 12 residues. The V gene lost 1 base and the J gene lost 8 bases, with 8 bases spanning the gap. The CDR3: CSARVIKEKLFF. The CDR3 nucleotides read TGCAGTGCTAGAGTCATAAAGGAAAAACTGTTTTTT.

In regard to this clonotype: A read error is likely, as this CDR3 ends without the conserved phenylalanine or tryptophan. The rearrangement joins TRBV4-2 to TRBJ1-6; D remains unclear. Germline V lookup: CDR1 LGHNA, CDR2 YNFKEQ. Trimming shortened V by 2 bases and J by 2 bases, and 19 bases separated the two germline ends. The CDR3 length is 19 residues. The CDR3 sequence: CASSQSYRLGGTYNSPLHV. The CDR3 DNA reads TGTGCCAGCAGCCAATCCTACCGCCTGGGTGGGACCTATAATTCACCCCTCCACGTT.

This clonotype was counted only a few times. The chain links TRBV7-9 to TRBJ1-1; D is undetermined. Germline V gene lookup returns CDR1 SEHNR and CDR2 FQNEAQ (reference sequence). The V end was cut by 5 bases, the J end by 11 bases, with 12 bases between. The CDR3 is 11 residues long. CDR3 protein: CASSLGERAFF. The CDR3 region has the DNA TGTGCCAGCAGCCTTGGTGAGCGGGCTTTCTTT.

The chain couples TRBV12-3 or TRBV12-4 to TRBJ2-1, with 10 positions matching TRBD2. V lost 3 bases, J lost 9 bases, and 8 bases stayed unmatched. CDR3 size: 15 residues. CDR3 residues: CASSFFTSGKAEQFF. CDR3 DNA sequence: TGTGCCAGCAGTTTCTTCACTAGCGGGAAGGCTGAGCAGTTCTTC.

This clonotype was seen only a few times. The rearrangement uses TRBV7-2 and TRBJ1-1; a weak D match, TRBD1 (6 bases). Trimming shortened V by 5 bases and J by 10 bases, and 17 bases separated the two germline ends. Germline values: CDR1 SGHTA, CDR2 FQGNSA. The CDR3 is made up of 13 amino acids. Here the CDR3 DNA reads TGTGCCAGCAGCCTACAGAGACAGGAGAGAGCTTTCTTT. Encoded protein: CASSLQRQERAFF.

This clonotype was observed a few times. The chain recombines TRBV3-1 with TRBJ1-2; 7 nucleotides align to TRBD1. Germline CDR1 LGHDT, CDR2 YNNKEL (reference sequence). V lost 8 bases to trimming and J lost 7 bases; unmatched junction nucleotides: 4. The CDR3 extends over 11 amino acids. The CDR3 loop reads CASGTVGGYTF. CDR3 coding DNA: TGTGCCAGCGGGACAGTCGGTGGCTACACCTTC.

The chain recombines TRBV4-3 with TRBJ2-2; no clear D gene. V dropped 6 bases and J dropped 6 bases, with 17 bases sitting between them. Germline V gene sequence: CDR1 LGHNA, CDR2 YSLEER. The CDR3 is 15 residues long. CDR3 sequence (DNA): TGCGCCAGCAGGGGCGCAGATACGAGCGCCGGGGAGCTGTTTTTT. As protein: CASRGADTSAGELFF.

This clonotype has only a few counts. The CDR3 here is CASSPPVDAYEQYF. The CDR3 nucleotides are TGTGCCAGCTCACCCCCCGTTGATGCTTACGAGCAGTACTTC. The rearrangement links TRBV18 to TRBJ2-7, with D uncertain. Per germline, CDR1 KGHSH and CDR2 LQKENI. The V and J ends lost 3 bases and 4 bases respectively, with 13 bases between them. The CDR3 runs to 14 residues.

The rearrangement uses TRBV7-2 and TRBJ2-4, with 9 bases that match TRBD1. The CDR3 loop spans 13 amino acids. With V trimmed by 5 bases and J by 7 bases, 3 bases remained unmatched. Germline lookup yields CDR1 SGHTA and CDR2 FQGNSA. This chain's CDR3 is CASSQQGANIQYF. Written as DNA, the CDR3 is TGTGCCAGCAGCCAACAGGGGGCCAACATTCAGTACTTC.

This clonotype was seen at least ten times. The chain employs TRBV20-1 and TRBJ2-7; D possibly matches TRBD1 or TRBD2 (5 bases each). The CDR3 has 15 residues. Germline V CDR1 and CDR2: DFQATT, SNEGSKA (reference sequence). V lost 1 base and J lost 5, with 18 bases in between. The CDR3, as DNA: TGCAGTGCTAGAGTCGGGACGACTATTTTCAACGAGCAGTACTTC. Protein product: CSARVGTTIFNEQYF.

This clonotype was recorded a few times. V is TRBV7-2 and J is TRBJ1-2, with 7 nucleotides matching TRBD1. Germline V CDR1 and CDR2: SGHTA, FQGNSA. The CDR3 is 14 amino acids. V dropped 1 base and J dropped 7; count of bases not matched to a gene: 6. The CDR3 bases are TGTGCCAGCAGCTTAGTCGGGCAGGGGGGTGGCTACACCTTC. The encoded protein is CASSLVGQGGGYTF.

V usage is TRBV20-1 and J usage is TRBJ2-7; maybe TRBD1 (5 bases). Germline V gene data show CDR1 as DFQATT and CDR2 as SNEGSKA (reference sequence). The CDR3 spans 13 residues. V lost 6 bases and J 2 bases, leaving 14 bases between the germline ends. The CDR3 bases are TGCAGTGCACCGGACACCCGCACCTACGAGCAGTACTTC. Translated: CSAPDTRTYEQYF.

The chain couples TRBV6-2 or TRBV6-3 to TRBJ1-2; 12 bases are a match to TRBD1. The CDR3 is made up of 15 amino acids. V gave up 5 bases and J gave up 4 bases; unmatched junction bases: 5. Germline V gives CDR1 MNHEY, CDR2 SVGEGT. CDR3 sequence (DNA): TGTGCCAGCAGTCGGGACAGGGGGCTTAGCTATGGCTACACCTTC. Residues: CASSRDRGLSYGYTF.

In this sample, this clonotype turned up a few times. The J gene is TRBJ1-2, the V gene TRBV20-1; 10 bases map to TRBD1. Trimming at V came to 6 bases and at J to 6 bases, leaving 4 bases not matched to a gene. The CDR3 has 12 residues. Germline-derived CDR1 and CDR2 are DFQATT and SNEGSKA (reference sequence). The CDR3 DNA reads as TGCAGTGCCGAGGGACAGGGGAATGGCTACACCTTC. Amino acid sequence: CSAEGQGNGYTF.

The rearrangement uses TRBV11-3 and TRBJ2-3; TRBD2 matches at 8 bases. Germline assignment: CDR1 SGHNT and CDR2 YENEEA. V trimming: 5 bases; J trimming: 5 bases; junction bases outside the gene matches: 6. This CDR3 is 14 amino acids long. The CDR3 coding sequence is TGTGCCAGCAGCCCTCGGGGGGGCGGAGATACGCAGTATTTT. It is translated as CASSPRGGGDTQYF.

A few counts support this clonotype. The V gene is TRBV5-1, the J gene TRBJ1-5, with 10 bases identical to TRBD1. CDR3 length: 18 amino acids. Trimming at V came to 4 bases and at J to 3 bases, leaving 13 bases not matched to a gene. Germline V CDR1 and CDR2: SGHRS, YFSETQ. CDR3 protein: CASSPGTGVSLDNQPQHF. The DNA for the CDR3 is TGCGCCAGCAGCCCCGGGACAGGGGTGAGTTTGGACAATCAGCCCCAGCATTTT. Complete variable domain (other parts from reference TRBV5-1 and TRBJ1-5): KAGVTQTPRYLIKTRGQQVTLSCSPISGHRSVSWYQQTPGQGLQFLFEYFSETQRNKGNFPGRFSGRQFSNSRSEMNVSTLELGDSALYLCASSPGTGVSLDNQPQHFGDGTRLSIL.

This clonotype has a handful of counts. This chain uses TRBV7-9 with TRBJ2-5, with D perhaps given as TRBD1 or TRBD2 (5 bases each). The CDR3 length is 16 residues. Per the germline V gene, CDR1 is SEHNR and CDR2 is FQNEAQ (reference sequence). V was clipped by 1 base and J by 1 base, with 13 bases between them. CDR3 in amino acids: CASSLGGAGGQETQYF. The CDR3 bases are TGTGCCAGCAGCTTAGGGGGCGCTGGGGGCCAAGAGACCCAGTACTTC.

This clonotype has just a few counts. The chain carries TRBV18 and TRBJ1-2; TRBD1 might be the D (5 bases). V was trimmed by 1 base and J by 3 bases, leaving 9 bases between them. The CDR3 covers 14 residues. CDR1 is KGHSH, CDR2 LQKENI, per germline. The CDR3 is CASSPRDVDYGYTF. The CDR3 DNA sequence: TGTGCCAGCTCACCACGGGACGTCGACTATGGCTACACCTTC. The variable domain in full, completed from reference TRBV18 and TRBJ1-2, reads NAGVMQNPRHLVRRRGQEARLRCSPMKGHSHVYWYRQLPEEGLKFMVYLQKENIIDESGMPKERFSAEFPKEGPSILRIQQVVRGDSAAYFCASSPRDVDYGYTFGSGTRLTVV.